The clone carrying this TCR beta chain was found many times. No antigen is known for it. The length of the CDR3 is 12 residues. V lost 1 base and J lost 6, with 4 bases in between. Germline V CDR1 and CDR2: SNHLY, FYNNEI. This specimen belongs to a study of T-cell memory formation after mild COVID-19. Study-wide background: In these data, TCR clusters were largely donor specific. Whole-study results and caveats: Clones shrinking between day 15 and 85 showed a balanced CD4/CD8 split, and those that grew later tilted toward CD4+. Memory cells collected pre-infection included some clones that later responded, suggesting cross-reactive memory joined.

cDNA libraries for TCR alpha and TCR beta, carrying sample barcodes and UMIs, came from 5'RACE with constant-segment primers. In TCRdb, the 5' RACE reads were re-called with MiXCR into one record per CDR3 protein. The data contain around 390,000 distinct CDR3 sequences, about 17% of them singletons. The sequenced material came from PBMCs or a T cell subset sorted from them (not recorded which). This receptor was obtained from a man aged 18-30 years who had mild COVID-19 (a few samples of this study predate the infection). Cell type and time point are not known. The chain recombines TRBV2 with TRBJ1-5; D unresolved. The CDR3 region has the DNA TGTGCCAGCAGTGAAGGAGGTCAGCCCCAGCATTTT. This translates into CASSEGGQPQHF.